This T cell receptor (beta chain) was observed in a study of CD8 T cells in ankylosing spondylitis. This clonotype has more than one count but fewer than ten. What it binds is not known. Each CDR3 protein gets one entry after TCRdb re-called the 5' RACE reads with MiXCR. The table lists approximately 140,000 distinct CDR3 sequences, roughly 8% of them singletons. Study-level points and caveats: In ankylosing spondylitis blood, a motif of about 8 highly homologous TCR beta variants appeared characteristic. Reports say disease-linked clones showed up significantly more in matched ankylosing spondylitis synovial fluid.

V was trimmed by 6 bases and J by 0 bases, leaving 12 bases between them. The CDR3 runs 15 residues. The germline CDR1 and CDR2 sequences are SGHAT and FQNNGV. The chain couples TRBV11-2 to TRBJ1-3, with TRBD1 as a possible D gene (6 bases). The sample consisted of synovial fluid, either unsorted or a sorted T cell fraction (not recorded which). The TCR sequence derives from a male donor with ankylosing spondylitis. CDR3 in DNA: TGTGCCAGCAGAAGGACAGCCGCCTCTGGAAACACCATATATTTT. Translated: CASRRTAASGNTIYF.